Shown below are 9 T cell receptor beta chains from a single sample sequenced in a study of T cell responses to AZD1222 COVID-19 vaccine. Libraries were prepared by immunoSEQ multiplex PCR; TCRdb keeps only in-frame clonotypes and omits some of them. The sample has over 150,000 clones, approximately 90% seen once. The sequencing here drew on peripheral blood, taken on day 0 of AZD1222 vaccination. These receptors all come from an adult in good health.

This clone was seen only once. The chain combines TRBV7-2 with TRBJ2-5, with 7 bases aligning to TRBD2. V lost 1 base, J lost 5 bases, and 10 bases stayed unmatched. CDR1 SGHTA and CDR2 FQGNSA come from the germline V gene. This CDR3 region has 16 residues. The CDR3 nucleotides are TGTGCCAGCAGCTTAGGAATTTCGGGGGGATGGGAGACCCAGTACTTC. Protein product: CASSLGISGGWETQYF.

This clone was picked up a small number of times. The CDR3 loop reads CASSFDSYYGYTF. CDR3 coding DNA: TGCGCCAGCAGCTTTGACAGCTACTATGGCTACACCTTC. J is TRBJ1-2 and V is TRBV5-1; TRBD1 is a possible D gene (5 bases). Germline values: CDR1 SGHRS, CDR2 YFSETQ. The CDR3 runs 13 residues. With 2 bases removed from V and 3 bases from J, the gap between germline ends came to 8 bases.

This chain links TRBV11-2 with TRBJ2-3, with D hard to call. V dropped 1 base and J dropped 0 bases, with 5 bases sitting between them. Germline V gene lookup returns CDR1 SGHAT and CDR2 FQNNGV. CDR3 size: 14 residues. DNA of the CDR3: TGTGCCAGCAGCTTAGTGTGGAGCACAGATACGCAGTATTTT. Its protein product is CASSLVWSTDTQYF. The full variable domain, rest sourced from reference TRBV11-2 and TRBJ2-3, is EAGVAQSPRYKIIEKRQSVAFWCNPISGHATLYWYQQILGQGPKLLIQFQNNGVVDDSQLPKDRFSAERLKGVDSTLKIQPAKLEDSAVYLCASSLVWSTDTQYFGPGTRLTVL.

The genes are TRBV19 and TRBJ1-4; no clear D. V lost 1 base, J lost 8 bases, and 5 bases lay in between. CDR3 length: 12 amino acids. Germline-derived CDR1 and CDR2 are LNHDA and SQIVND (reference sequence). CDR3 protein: CASSIGPEKLFF. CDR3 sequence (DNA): TGTGCCAGTAGTATAGGCCCCGAAAAACTGTTTTTT.

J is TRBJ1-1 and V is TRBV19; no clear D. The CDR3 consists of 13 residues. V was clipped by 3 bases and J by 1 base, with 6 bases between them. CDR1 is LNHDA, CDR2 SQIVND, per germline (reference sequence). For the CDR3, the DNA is TGTGCCAGTAGTATCCGACAGAACACTGAAGCTTTCTTT. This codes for CASSIRQNTEAFF.

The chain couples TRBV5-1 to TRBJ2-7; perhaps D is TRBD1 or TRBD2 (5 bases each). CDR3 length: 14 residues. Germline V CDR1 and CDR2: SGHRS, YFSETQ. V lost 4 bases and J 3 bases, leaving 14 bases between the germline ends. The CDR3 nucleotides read TGCGCCAGCAGCCCCGAGGGACGGAGCTACGAGCAGTACTTC. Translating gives CASSPEGRSYEQYF.

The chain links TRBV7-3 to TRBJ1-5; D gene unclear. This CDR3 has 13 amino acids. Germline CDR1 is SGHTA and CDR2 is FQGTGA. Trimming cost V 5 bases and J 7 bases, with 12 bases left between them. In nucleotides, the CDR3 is TGTGCCAGCAGCCCAGAGGAGCAACAGCCCCAGCATTTT. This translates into CASSPEEQQPQHF.

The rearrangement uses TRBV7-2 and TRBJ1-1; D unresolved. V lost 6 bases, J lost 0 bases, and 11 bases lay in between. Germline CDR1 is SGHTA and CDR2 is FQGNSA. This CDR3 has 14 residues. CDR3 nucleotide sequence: TGTGCCAGCAGGGATCCATTTCTGAACACTGAAGCTTTCTTT. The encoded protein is CASRDPFLNTEAFF.

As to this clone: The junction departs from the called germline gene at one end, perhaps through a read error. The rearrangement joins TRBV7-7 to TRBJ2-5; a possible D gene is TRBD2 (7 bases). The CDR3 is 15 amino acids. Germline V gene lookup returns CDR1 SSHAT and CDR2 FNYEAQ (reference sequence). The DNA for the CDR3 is TGTGCTAGCAGCTTAGGTAGGGGGGGCCTGGAGACCCAGTACTTC. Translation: CASSLGRGGLETQYF. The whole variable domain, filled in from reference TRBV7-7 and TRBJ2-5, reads GAGVSQSPRYKVTKRGQDVTLRCDPISSHATLYWYQQALGQGPEFLTYFNYEAQPDKSGLPSDRFSAERPEGSISTLTIQRTEQRDSAMYRCASSLGRGGLETQYFGPGTRLLVL.